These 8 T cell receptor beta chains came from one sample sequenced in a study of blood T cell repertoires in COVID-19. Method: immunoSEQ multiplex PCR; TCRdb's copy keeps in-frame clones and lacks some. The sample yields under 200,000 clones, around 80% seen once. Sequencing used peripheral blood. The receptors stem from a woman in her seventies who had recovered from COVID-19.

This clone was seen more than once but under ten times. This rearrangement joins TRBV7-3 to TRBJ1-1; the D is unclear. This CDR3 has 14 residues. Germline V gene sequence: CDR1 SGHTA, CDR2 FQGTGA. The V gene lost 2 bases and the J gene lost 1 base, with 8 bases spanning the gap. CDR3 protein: CASSLVGGNTEAFF. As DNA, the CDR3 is TGTGCCAGCAGCTTAGTCGGAGGGAACACTGAAGCTTTCTTT.

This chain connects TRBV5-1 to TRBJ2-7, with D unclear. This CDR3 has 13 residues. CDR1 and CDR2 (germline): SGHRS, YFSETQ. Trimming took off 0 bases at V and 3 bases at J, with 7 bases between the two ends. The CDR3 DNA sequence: TGCGCCAGCAGCTTGGGAGGCCTCTACGAGCAGTACTTC. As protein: CASSLGGLYEQYF. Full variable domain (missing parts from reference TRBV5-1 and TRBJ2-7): KAGVTQTPRYLIKTRGQQVTLSCSPISGHRSVSWYQQTPGQGLQFLFEYFSETQRNKGNFPGRFSGRQFSNSRSEMNVSTLELGDSALYLCASSLGGLYEQYFGPGTRLTVT.

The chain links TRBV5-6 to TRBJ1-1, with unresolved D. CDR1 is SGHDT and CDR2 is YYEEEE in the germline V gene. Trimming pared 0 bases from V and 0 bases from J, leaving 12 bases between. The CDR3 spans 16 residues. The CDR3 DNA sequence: TGTGCCAGCAGCTTGGAGAGGGATTGGCTGAACACTGAAGCTTTCTTT. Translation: CASSLERDWLNTEAFF.

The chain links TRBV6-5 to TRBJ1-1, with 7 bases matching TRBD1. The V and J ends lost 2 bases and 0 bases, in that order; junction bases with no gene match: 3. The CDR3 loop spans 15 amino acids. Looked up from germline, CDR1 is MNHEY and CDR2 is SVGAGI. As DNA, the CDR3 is TGTGCCAGCAGTTACGCGGGACAGATGAACACTGAAGCTTTCTTT. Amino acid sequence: CASSYAGQMNTEAFF.

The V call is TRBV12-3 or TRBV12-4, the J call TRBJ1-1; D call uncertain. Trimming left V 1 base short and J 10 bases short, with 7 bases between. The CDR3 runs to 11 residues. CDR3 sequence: CASSLGDSAFF. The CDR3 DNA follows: TGTGCCAGCAGTTTAGGCGATTCAGCTTTCTTT.

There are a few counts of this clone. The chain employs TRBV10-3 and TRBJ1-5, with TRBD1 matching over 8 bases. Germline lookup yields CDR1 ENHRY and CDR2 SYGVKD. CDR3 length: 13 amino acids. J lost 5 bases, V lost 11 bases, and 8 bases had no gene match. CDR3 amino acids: CAYRGGVDQPQHF. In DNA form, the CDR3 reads TGTGCCTACAGGGGGGGCGTCGATCAGCCCCAGCATTTT.

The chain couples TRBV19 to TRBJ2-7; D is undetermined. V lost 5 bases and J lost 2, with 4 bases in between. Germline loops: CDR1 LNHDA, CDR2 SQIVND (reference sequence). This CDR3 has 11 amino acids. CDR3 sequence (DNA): TGTGCCAGTAGTGGCCCCTACGAGCAGTACTTC. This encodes CASSGPYEQYF.

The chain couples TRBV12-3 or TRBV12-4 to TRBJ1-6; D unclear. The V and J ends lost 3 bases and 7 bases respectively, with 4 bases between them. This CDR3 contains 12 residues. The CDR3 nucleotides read TGTGCCAGCAGTTTCGGGAATTCACCCCTCCACTTT. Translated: CASSFGNSPLHF.